The present T cell receptor beta chain was sequenced within a study of cytomegalovirus exposure and HLA in healthy donors. Study observations and caveats: The authors considered a cluster of highly shared sequence variants likely to be a sequencing artifact.

The PCR contained 60 Vbeta and 13 Jbeta primers. The assay was immunoSEQ multiplex PCR, and TCRdb's table has in-frame clones only and misses some. The sample includes 120,000 to 150,000 clones, around 72% seen only once; the top ten take approximately 14%. Note on this clone: The antigen is not known.

The CDR3 is 17 amino acids. Trimming at V came to 6 bases and at J to 0 bases, leaving 13 bases not matched to a gene. Per germline, CDR1 SQVTM and CDR2 ANQGSEA. The donors gave bone marrow, and they were healthy. Sequencing input: PBMCs. The V gene is TRBV29-1, the J gene TRBJ2-3, with 9 bases fitting TRBD2. The source is a human donor in good health. The CDR3 DNA follows: TGCAGCGTCTCTTCTAGCGGGAAGACTCACAGCACAGATACGCAGTATTTT. Translation gives CSVSSSGKTHSTDTQYF.